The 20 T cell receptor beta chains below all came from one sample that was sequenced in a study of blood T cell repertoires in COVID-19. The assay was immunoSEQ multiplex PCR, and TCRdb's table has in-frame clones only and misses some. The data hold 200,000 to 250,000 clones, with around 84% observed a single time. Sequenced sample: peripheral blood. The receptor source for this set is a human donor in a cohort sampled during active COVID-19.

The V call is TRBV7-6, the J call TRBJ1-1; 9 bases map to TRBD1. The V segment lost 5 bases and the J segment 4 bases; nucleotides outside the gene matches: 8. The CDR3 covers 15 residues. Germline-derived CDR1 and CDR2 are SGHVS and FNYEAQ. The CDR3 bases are TGTGCCAGCAGCCTCGGGACAGGGTCGAGCACTGAAGCTTTCTTT. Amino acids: CASSLGTGSSTEAFF.

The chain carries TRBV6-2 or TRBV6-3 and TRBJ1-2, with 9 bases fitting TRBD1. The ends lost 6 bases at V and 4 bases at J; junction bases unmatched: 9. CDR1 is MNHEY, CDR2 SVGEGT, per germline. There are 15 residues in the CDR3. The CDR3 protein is CASSPQPGQGYGYTF. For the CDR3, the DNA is TGTGCCAGCAGCCCCCAGCCGGGACAGGGCTATGGCTACACCTTC.

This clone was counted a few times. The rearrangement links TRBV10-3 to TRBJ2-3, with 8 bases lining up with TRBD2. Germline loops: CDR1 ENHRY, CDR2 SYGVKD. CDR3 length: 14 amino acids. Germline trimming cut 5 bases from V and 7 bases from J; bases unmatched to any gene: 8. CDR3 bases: TGTGCCATCAGTTCCGTAGCGGGACGCTATACGCAGTATTTT. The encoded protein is CAISSVAGRYTQYF.

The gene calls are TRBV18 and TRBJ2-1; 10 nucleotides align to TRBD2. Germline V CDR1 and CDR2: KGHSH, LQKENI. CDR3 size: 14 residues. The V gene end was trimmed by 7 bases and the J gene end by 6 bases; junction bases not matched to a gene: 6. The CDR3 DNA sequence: TGTGCCAGCTTCCCTAGCGGGAGCCGCAATGAGCAGTTCTTC. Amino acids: CASFPSGSRNEQFF.

CDR3 DNA sequence: TGCAGCGTTGTTTCCCGGACAGGGACGCTCCAAGAGACCCAGTACTTC. Protein product: CSVVSRTGTLQETQYF. This chain joins TRBV29-1 and TRBJ2-5, with 8 bases identical to TRBD1. The J segment lost 1 base and the V segment lost 4 bases, leaving 11 bases of the junction unmatched. There are 16 residues in the CDR3. The germline gives CDR1 SQVTM, CDR2 ANQGSEA.

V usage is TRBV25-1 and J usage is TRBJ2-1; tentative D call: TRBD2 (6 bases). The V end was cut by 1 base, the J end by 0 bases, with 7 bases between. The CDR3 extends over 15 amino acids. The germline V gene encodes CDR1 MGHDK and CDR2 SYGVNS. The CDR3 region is CASSEFGGSYNEQFF. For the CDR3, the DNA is TGTGCCAGCAGTGAATTCGGGGGCTCCTACAATGAGCAGTTCTTC.

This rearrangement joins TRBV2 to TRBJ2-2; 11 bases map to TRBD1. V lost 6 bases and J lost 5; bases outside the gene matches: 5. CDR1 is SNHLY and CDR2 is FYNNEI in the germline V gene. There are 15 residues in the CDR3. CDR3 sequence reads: CASRKGTGGTGELFF. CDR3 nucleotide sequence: TGTGCCAGCAGAAAAGGGACAGGGGGTACCGGGGAGCTGTTTTTT.

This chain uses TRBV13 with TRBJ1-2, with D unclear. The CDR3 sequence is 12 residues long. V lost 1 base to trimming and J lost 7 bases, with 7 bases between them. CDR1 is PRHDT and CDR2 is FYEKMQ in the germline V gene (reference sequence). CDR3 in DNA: TGTGCCAGCAGCTTAGATAACGGTGGCTACACCTTC. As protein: CASSLDNGGYTF.

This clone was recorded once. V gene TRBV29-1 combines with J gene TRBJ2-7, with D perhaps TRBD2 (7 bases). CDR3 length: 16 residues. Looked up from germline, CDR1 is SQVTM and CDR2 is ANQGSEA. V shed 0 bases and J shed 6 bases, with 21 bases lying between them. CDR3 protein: CSVEDRGGGSLPEQYF. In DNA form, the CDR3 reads TGCAGCGTTGAAGATAGGGGAGGGGGTAGTCTACCCGAGCAGTACTTC.

This chain's CDR3 is CASSAERAQNTGELFF. CDR3 coding DNA: TGTGCCAGCAGTGCCGAGCGGGCGCAGAACACCGGGGAGCTGTTTTTT. The chain has TRBV2 and TRBJ2-2; TRBD2 might be the D (6 bases). Germline V lookup: CDR1 SNHLY, CDR2 FYNNEI. Trimming stripped 4 bases from V and 1 base from J, with 13 bases between. The CDR3 covers 16 residues.

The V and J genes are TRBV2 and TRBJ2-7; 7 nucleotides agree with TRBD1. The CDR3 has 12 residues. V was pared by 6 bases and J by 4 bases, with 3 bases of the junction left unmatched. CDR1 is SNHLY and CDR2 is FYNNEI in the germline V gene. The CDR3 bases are TGTGCCAGCAGGACACAGGGGTACGAGCAGTACTTC. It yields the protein CASRTQGYEQYF.

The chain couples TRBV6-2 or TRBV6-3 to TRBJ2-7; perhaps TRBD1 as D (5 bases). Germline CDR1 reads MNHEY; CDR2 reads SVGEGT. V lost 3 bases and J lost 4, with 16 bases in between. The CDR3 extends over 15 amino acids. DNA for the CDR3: TGTGCCAGCAGTTATGCAAGGGGATCTGCTTACGAGCAGTACTTC. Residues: CASSYARGSAYEQYF.

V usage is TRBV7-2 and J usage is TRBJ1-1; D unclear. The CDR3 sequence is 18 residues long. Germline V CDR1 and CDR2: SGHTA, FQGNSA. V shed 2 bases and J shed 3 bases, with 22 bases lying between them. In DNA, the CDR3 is TGTGCCAGCAGCTTAACGGTGGGTTTCCCCCGACGGGACACTGAAGCTTTCTTT. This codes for CASSLTVGFPRRDTEAFF.

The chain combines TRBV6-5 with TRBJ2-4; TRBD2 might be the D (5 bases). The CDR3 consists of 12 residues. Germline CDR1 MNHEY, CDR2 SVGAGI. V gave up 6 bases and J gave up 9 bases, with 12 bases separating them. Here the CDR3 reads CASRGTGSIQYF. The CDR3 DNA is TGTGCCAGCAGGGGTACGGGGAGCATTCAGTACTTC.

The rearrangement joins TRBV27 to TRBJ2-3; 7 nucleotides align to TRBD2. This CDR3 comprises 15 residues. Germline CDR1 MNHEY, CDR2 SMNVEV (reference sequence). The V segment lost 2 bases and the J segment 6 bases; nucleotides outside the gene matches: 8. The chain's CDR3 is CASSLIGGGSDTQYF. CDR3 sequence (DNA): TGTGCCAGCAGTTTAATTGGCGGGGGTAGTGATACGCAGTATTTT.

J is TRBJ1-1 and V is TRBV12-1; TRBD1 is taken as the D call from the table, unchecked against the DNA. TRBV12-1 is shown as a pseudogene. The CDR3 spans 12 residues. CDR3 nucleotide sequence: TGTGCCAGCAGGAGACAGGCGGCTGGAGCTTTCTTT. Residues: CASRRQAAGAFF.

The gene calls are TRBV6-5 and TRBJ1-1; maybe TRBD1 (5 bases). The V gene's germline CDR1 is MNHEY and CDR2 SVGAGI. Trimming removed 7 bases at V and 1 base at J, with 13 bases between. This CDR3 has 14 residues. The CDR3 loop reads CASTRTGGNTEAFF. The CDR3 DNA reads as TGTGCCAGCACCAGGACGGGGGGGAACACTGAAGCTTTCTTT.

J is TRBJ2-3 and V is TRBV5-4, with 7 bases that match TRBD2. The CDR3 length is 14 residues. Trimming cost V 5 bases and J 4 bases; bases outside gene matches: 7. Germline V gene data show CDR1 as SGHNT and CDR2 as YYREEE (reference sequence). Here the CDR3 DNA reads TGTGCCAGCAGATATGGGGGAGGGTCAGATACGCAGTATTTT. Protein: CASRYGGGSDTQYF.

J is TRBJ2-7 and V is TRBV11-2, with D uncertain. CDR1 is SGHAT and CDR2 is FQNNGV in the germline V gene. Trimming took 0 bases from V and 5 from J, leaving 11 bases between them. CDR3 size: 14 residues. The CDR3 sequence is CASSLDVLAHEQYF. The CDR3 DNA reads TGTGCCAGCAGCTTAGATGTCCTGGCCCACGAGCAGTACTTC.

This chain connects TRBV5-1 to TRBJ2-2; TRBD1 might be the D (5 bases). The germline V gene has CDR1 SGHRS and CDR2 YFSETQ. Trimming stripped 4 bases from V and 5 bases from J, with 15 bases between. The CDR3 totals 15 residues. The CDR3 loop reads CASSGAPSFTGELFF. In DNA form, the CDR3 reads TGCGCCAGCAGCGGGGCCCCATCCTTTACCGGGGAGCTGTTTTTT.